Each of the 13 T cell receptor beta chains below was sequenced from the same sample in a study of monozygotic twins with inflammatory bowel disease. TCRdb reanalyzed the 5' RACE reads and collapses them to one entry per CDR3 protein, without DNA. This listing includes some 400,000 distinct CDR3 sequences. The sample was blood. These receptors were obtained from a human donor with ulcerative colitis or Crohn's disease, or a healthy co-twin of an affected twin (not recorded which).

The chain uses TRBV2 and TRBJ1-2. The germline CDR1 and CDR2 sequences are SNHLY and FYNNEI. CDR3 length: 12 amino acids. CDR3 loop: CASVYLNGGYTF.

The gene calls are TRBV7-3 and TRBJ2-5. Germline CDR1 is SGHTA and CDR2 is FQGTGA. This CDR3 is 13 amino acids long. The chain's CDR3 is CASSSSGSETQYF.

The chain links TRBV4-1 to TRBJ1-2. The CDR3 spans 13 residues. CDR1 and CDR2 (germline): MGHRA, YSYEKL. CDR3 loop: CASSPEIGYGYTF.

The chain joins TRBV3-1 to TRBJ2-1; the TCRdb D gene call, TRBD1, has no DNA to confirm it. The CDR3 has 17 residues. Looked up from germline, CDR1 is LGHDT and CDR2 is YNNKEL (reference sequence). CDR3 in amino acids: CASTHQPGTGSDNEQFF.

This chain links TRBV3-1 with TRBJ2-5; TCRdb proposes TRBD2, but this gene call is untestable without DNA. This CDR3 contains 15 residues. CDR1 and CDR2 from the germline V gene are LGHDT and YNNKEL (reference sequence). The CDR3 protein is CASRPGLAGRETQYF.

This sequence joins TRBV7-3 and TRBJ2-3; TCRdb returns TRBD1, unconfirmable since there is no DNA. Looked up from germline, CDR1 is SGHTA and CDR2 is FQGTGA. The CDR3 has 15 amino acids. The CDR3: CASSPNGRGWDTQYF.

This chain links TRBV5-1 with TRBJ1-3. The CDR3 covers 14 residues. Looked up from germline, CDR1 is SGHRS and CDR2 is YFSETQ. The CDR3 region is CASSFAGLGNTIYF.

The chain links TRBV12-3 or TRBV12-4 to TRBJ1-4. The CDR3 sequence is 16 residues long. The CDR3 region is CASSLGMTSTNEKLFF.

Here the CDR3 reads CASSQWGENEQFF. The chain carries TRBV7-9 and TRBJ2-1; the D gene TCRdb calls, TRBD1, cannot be checked with no DNA. Germline-derived CDR1 and CDR2 are SEHNR and FQNEAQ (reference sequence). There are 13 residues in the CDR3.

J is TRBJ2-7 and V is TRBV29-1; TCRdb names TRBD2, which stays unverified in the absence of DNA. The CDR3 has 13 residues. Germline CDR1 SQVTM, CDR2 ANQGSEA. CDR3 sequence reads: CSVEPGGAYEQYF.

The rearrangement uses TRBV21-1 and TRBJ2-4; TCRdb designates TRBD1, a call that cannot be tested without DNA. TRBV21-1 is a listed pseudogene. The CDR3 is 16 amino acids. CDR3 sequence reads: CASSKRDPLAKNIQYF.

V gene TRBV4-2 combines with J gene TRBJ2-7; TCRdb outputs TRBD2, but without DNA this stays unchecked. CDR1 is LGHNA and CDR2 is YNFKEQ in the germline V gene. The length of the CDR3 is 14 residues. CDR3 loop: CASRVGSHSYEQYF.

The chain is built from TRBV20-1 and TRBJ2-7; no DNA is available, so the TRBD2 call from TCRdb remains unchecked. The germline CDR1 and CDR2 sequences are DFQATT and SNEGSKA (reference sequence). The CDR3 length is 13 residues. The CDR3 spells CSARGLAGVEQYF.